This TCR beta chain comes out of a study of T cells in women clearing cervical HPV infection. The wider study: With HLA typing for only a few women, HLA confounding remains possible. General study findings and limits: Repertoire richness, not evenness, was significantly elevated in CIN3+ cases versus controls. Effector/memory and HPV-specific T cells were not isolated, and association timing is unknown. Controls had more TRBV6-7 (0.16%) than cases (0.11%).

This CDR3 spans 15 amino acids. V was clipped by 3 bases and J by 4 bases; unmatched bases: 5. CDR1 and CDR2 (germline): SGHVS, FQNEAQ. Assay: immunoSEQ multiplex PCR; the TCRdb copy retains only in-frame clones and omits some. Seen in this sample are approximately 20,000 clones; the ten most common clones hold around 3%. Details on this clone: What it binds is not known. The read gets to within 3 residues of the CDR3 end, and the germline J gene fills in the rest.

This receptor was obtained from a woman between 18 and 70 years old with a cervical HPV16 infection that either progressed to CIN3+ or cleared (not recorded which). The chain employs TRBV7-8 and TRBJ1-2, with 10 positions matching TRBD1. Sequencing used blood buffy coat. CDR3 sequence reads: CASSLRQGASYGYTF. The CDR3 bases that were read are TGTGCCAGCAGCTTGCGACAGGGGGCTTCCTATGGC. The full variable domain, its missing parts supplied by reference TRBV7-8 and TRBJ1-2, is GAGVSQSPRYKVAKRGQDVALRCDPISGHVSLFWYQQALGQGPEFLTYFQNEAQLDKSGLPSDRFFAERPEGSVSTLKIQRTQQEDSAVYLCASSLRQGASYGYTFGSGTRLTVV.